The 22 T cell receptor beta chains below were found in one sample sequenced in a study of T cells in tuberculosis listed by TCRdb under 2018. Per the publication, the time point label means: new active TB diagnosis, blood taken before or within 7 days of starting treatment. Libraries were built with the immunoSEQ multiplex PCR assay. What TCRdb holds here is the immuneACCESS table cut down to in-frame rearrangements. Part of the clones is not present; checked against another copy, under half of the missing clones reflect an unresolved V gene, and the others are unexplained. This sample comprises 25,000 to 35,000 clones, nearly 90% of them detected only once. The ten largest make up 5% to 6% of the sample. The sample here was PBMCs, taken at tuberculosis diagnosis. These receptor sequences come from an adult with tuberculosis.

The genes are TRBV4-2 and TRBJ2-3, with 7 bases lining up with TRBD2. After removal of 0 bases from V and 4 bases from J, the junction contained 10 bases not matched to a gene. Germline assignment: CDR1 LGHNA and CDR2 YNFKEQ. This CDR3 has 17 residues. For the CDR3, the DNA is TGTGCCAGCAGCCAAGAAGGTAGCGGGTCGGGGGCAGATACGCAGTATTTT. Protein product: CASSQEGSGSGADTQYF.

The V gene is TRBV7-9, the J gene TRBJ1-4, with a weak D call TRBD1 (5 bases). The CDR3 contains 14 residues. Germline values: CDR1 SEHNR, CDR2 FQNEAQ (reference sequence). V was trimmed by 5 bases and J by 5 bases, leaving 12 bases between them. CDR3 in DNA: TGTGCCAGCAGCGAGACAGCACTCAATGAAAAACTGTTTTTT. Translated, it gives CASSETALNEKLFF.

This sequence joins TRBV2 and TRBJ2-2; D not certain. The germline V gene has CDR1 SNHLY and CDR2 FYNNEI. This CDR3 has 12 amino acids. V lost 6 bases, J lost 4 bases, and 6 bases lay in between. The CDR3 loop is CASSPLTGELFF. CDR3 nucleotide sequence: TGTGCCAGCAGCCCCCTCACCGGGGAGCTGTTTTTT.

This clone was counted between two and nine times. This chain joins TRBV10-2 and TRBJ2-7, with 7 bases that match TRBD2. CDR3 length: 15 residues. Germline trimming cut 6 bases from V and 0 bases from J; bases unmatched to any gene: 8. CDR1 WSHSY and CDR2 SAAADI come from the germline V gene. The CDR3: CASRTGTTASYEQYF. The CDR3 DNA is TGCGCCAGCAGGACCGGGACTACCGCCTCCTACGAGCAGTACTTC.

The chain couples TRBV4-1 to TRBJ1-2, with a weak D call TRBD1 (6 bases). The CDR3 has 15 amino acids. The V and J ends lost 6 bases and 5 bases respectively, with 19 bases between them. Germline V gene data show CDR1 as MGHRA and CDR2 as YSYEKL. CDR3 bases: TGCGCCAGCAGTCAGGGGATGCAAGGGGCTTATGGCTACACCTTC. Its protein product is CASSQGMQGAYGYTF.

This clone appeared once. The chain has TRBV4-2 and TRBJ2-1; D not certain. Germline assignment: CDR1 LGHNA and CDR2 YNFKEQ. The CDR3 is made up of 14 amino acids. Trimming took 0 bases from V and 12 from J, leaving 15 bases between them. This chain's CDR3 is CASSQDKPFSWQFF. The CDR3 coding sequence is TGTGCCAGCAGCCAAGATAAGCCTTTCTCGTGGCAGTTCTTC.

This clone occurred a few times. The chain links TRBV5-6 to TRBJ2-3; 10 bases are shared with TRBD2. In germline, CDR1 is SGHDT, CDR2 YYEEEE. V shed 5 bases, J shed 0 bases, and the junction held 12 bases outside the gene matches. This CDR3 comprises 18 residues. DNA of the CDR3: TGTGCCAGCAGGCAGGAGACTAGCGGGTATTCGAGCACAGATACGCAGTATTTT. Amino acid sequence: CASRQETSGYSSTDTQYF.

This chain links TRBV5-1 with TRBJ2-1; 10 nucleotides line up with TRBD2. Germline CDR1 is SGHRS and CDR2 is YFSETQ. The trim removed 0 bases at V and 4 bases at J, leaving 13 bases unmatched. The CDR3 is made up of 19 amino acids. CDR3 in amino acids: CASSLDPPSGRELYNEQFF. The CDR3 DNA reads TGCGCCAGCAGCTTGGATCCCCCCAGCGGGAGGGAATTGTACAATGAGCAGTTCTTC.

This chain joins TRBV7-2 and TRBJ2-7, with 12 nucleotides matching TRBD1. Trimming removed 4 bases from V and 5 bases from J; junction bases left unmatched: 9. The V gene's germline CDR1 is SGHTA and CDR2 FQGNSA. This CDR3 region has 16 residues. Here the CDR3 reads CASSSPRGTGGHEQYF. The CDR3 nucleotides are TGTGCCAGCAGCTCTCCGAGAGGGACAGGGGGCCACGAGCAGTACTTC.

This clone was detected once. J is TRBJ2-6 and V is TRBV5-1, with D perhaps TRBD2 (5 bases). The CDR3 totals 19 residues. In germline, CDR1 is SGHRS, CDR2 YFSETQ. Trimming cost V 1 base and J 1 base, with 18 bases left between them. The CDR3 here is CASSLFGLTISSGANVLTF. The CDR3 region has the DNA TGCGCCAGCAGCTTGTTCGGACTGACAATCTCGTCTGGGGCCAACGTCCTGACTTTC.

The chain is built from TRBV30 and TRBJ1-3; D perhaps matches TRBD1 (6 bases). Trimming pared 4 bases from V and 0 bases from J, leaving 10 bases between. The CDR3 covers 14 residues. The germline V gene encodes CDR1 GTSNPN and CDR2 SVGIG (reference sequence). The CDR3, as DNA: TGTGCCTGGAAACAGGGACCCTCTGGAAACACCATATATTTT. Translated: CAWKQGPSGNTIYF.

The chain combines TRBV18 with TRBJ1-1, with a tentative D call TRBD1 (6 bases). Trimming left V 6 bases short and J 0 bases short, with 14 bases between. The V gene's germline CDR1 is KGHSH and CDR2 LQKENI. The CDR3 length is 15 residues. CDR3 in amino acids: CASSVQGGVNTEAFF. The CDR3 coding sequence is TGTGCCAGCTCGGTGCAAGGGGGGGTGAACACTGAAGCTTTCTTT.

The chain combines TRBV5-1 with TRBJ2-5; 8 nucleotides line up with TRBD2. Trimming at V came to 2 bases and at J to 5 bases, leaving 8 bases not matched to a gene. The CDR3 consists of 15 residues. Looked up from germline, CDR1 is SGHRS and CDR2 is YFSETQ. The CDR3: CASSFGLAGRETQYF. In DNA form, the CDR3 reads TGCGCCAGCAGCTTCGGACTAGCAGGGAGGGAGACCCAGTACTTC.

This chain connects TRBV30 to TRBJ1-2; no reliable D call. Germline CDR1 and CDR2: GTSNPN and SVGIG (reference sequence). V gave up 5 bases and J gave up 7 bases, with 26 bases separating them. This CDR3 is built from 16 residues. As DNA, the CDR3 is TGTGCCTGGGAACCCAGTGGATCTACCCAGCGCCTTGGCTACACCTTC. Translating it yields CAWEPSGSTQRLGYTF.

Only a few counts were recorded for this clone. As DNA, the CDR3 is TGTGCCAGCAGTCTAGACGCGACTAGCGGGGATAGGGAGCAGTTCTTC. Protein product: CASSLDATSGDREQFF. The V and J genes are TRBV4-2 and TRBJ2-1, with TRBD2 matching over 11 bases. The CDR3 is made up of 16 amino acids. J lost 10 bases, V lost 6 bases, and 14 bases had no gene match. Germline CDR1 LGHNA, CDR2 YNFKEQ.

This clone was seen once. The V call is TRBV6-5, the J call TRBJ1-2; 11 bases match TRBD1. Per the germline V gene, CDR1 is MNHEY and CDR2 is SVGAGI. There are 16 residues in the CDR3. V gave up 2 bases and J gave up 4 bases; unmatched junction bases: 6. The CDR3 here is CASSYARTGGSYGYTF. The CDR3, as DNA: TGTGCCAGCAGTTACGCCAGGACAGGGGGCAGCTATGGCTACACCTTC.

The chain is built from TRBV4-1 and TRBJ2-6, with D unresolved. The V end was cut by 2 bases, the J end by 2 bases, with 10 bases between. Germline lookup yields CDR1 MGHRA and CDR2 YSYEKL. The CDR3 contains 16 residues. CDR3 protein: CASSQQVATGANVLTF. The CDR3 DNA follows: TGCGCCAGCAGCCAACAGGTGGCGACTGGGGCCAACGTCCTGACTTTC.

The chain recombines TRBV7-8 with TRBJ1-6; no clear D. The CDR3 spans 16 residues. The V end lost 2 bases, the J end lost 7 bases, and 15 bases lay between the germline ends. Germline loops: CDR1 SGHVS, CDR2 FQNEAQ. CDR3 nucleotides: TGTGCCAGCAGCTTAATGGAGGGTGTGAAGAATTCACCCCTCCACTTT. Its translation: CASSLMEGVKNSPLHF. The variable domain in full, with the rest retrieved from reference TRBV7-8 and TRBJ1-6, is GAGVSQSPRYKVAKRGQDVALRCDPISGHVSLFWYQQALGQGPEFLTYFQNEAQLDKSGLPSDRFFAERPEGSVSTLKIQRTQQEDSAVYLCASSLMEGVKNSPLHFGNGTRLTVT.

CDR3 protein: CASSLAGEGYEQYF. In nucleotides, the CDR3 is TGCGCCAGCAGCTTGGCAGGGGAGGGCTACGAGCAGTACTTC. The V and J genes are TRBV5-1 and TRBJ2-7; D is perhaps TRBD2 (7 bases). V was shortened by 0 bases and J by 3 bases, with 10 bases between the two germline ends. The CDR3 consists of 14 residues. Germline V lookup: CDR1 SGHRS, CDR2 YFSETQ.

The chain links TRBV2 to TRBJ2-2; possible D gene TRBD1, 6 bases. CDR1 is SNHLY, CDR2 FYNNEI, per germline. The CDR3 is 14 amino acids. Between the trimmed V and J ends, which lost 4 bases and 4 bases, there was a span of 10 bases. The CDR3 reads CASSVDRTTGELFF. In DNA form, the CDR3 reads TGTGCCAGCAGTGTGGACAGAACCACCGGGGAGCTGTTTTTT.

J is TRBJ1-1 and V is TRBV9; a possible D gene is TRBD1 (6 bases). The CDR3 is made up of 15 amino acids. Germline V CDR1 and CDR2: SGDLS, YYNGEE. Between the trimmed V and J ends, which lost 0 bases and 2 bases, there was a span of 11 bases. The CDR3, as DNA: TGTGCCAGCAGCGTAGGTTCGGGGGGCAACACTGAAGCTTTCTTT. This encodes CASSVGSGGNTEAFF.

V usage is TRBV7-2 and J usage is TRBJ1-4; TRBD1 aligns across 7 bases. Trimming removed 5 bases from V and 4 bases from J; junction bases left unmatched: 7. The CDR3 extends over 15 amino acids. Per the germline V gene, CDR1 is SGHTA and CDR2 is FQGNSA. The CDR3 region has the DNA TGTGCCAGCAGCCCTTCACAGGGGAATAATGAAAAACTGTTTTTT. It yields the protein CASSPSQGNNEKLFF.